This T cell receptor beta chain was recorded in a study of early T cells in non-severe SARS-CoV-2 infection. General study findings and limits: In VDJdb matching, anti-spike CD8 responses were favored while private and CD4 specificities went missing.

TCRdb re-analysed the 5' RACE reads in MiXCR, keeping a single row per CDR3 protein. The table lists some 60,000 distinct CDR3 sequences, around 9% of them singletons. In this sample, this clonotype turned up many times. Its antigen is not known. V lost 3 bases and J 4 bases, leaving 14 bases between the germline ends. CDR1 SGHTA and CDR2 FQGNSA come from the germline V gene. The CDR3 length is 15 residues. This TCR was recovered from an adult who was a healthcare worker with PCR-confirmed SARS-CoV-2 infection or an uninfected control (not recorded which). The J gene is TRBJ2-3, the V gene TRBV7-2; D is unresolved. The material sequenced was whole blood. CDR3 residues: CASSFGDLLPDTQYF. For the CDR3, the DNA is TGTGCCAGCAGCTTTGGAGACTTGTTGCCAGATACGCAGTATTTT.